This T cell receptor beta chain comes out of a study of T cell repertoires in cytomegalovirus infection. General study findings and limits: Cumulative public TCR beta family frequency identified CMV carriers with the relevant HLA. The ex vivo response showed dominance by HLA-C-restricted CMV-specific TCR beta clonotypes.

Germline CDR1 is LGHNT and CDR2 is FRNRAP. The CDR3 is made up of 12 amino acids. The V end lost 5 bases, the J end lost 4 bases, and 9 bases lay between the germline ends. TCRdb itself ran the reads through MiXCR, one entry per CDR3 protein. This sample carries around 630,000 distinct CDR3 sequences, roughly a quarter of them seen once, and the ten largest clones take 6.5% to 10%. Note on this clonotype: No antigen is known for it.

Sequenced material: CD8+ T cells from PBMCs. This clonotype was obtained from a human donor in good health (CMV status not recorded). Some clones in this sample may be carry-over from other donors' samples. The chain links TRBV12-5 to TRBJ2-7; D unclear. The CDR3 is CASGASEYEQYF. DNA for the CDR3: TGTGCTAGTGGTGCCTCCGAGTACGAGCAGTACTTC.